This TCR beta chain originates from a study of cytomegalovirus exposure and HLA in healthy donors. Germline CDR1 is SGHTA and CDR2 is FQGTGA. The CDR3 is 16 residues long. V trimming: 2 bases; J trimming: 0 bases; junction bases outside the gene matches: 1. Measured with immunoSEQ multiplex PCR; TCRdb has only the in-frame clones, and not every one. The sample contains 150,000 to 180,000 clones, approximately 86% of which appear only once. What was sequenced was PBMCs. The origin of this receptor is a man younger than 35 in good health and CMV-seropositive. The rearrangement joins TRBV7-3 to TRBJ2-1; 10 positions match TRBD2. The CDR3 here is CASSLERGGSYNEQFF. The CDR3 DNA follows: TGTGCCAGCAGCTTAGAGCGGGGGGGCTCCTACAATGAGCAGTTCTTC.